This T cell receptor (beta chain) was captured in a study of beta chain features in type 1 diabetes. Whole-study results and caveats: In comparison with healthy donors, patients had naive, central memory and Treg TCRB repertoires that appeared more similar. Across all four CD4+ subsets, people with type 1 diabetes showed modestly shorter TCRB CDR3s.

There are 13 residues in the CDR3. Germline V CDR1 and CDR2: SQVTM, ANQGSEA. With 4 bases removed from V and 5 bases from J, the gap between germline ends came to 14 bases. Comments on this clone: Its target is not known.

Reverse transcribing all isolated RNA meant expressed TCRB transcripts were sequenced. Naive, central memory and regulatory T cell samples came to a mean of roughly 3.9 million reads. Generated by immunoSEQ multiplex PCR, the TCRdb table keeps only in-frame clones and is missing some. The table has some 270,000 clones, roughly 11% seen once. The chain is built from TRBV29-1 and TRBJ1-2; D is ambiguous. The clonotype was recovered from a man aged 25 to 45 with type 1 diabetes. The source material was naive CD4+ T cells from blood. CDR3 coding DNA: TGCAGCGTTGCTTCAACACGCGGGTATGGCTACACCTTC. Translated: CSVASTRGYGYTF.